The 13 T cell receptor beta chains below come from one sample, sequenced in a study of human T cells and chemical hapten exposure. TCRdb re-derived calls from the RACE reads in MiXCR, one entry per CDR3 protein. The repertoire has about 40,000 distinct CDR3 sequences, 3% to 4% of them found once; the top ten carry roughly 6.6%. Specified time point: patch test 2, 6 weeks after DPC sensitization. Noted treatment: therapeutic diphenylcyclopropenone sensitization with weekly scalp DPC. Sequencing used whole blood, obtained in connection with sensitization to the hapten diphenylcyclopropenone (DPC). Source of these receptors: a middle-aged man with alopecia areata. Some clones in this sample may be carry-over from other donors' samples.

This clonotype has at least ten counts. The rearrangement uses TRBV2 and TRBJ2-5; TRBD2 aligns across 8 bases. CDR3 length equals 15 residues. The V gene's germline CDR1 is SNHLY and CDR2 FYNNEI. Losses at the gene ends were 3 bases for V and 2 bases for J; bases not matched to a gene: 5. This chain's CDR3 is CASSERGATQETQYF. CDR3 in DNA: TGTGCCAGCAGTGAGCGGGGGGCAACTCAAGAGACCCAGTACTTC.

This clonotype was found many times. The V and J genes are TRBV7-8 and TRBJ1-4, with a tentative D call TRBD1 (5 bases). The CDR3 sequence is 13 residues long. Germline CDR1 and CDR2: SGHVS and FQNEAQ. V lost 10 bases and J lost 6, with 15 bases in between. DNA for the CDR3: TGTGCCACCCTTAGAAGAGGGGATGAAAAACTGTTTTTT. Translation: CATLRRGDEKLFF. Together with reference TRBV7-8 and TRBJ1-4, the CDR3 gives the full variable domain: GAGVSQSPRYKVAKRGQDVALRCDPISGHVSLFWYQQALGQGPEFLTYFQNEAQLDKSGLPSDRFFAERPEGSVSTLKIQRTQQEDSAVYLCATLRRGDEKLFFGSGTQLSVL.

A few counts support this clonotype. The CDR3 loop reads CASSLVGAGPTIEQYF. In DNA, the CDR3 is TGTGCCAGCAGCTTAGTAGGGGCAGGGCCGACTATCGAGCAGTACTTC. The chain employs TRBV7-9 and TRBJ2-7; D might be TRBD1 or TRBD2, each matching 5 bases. Germline assignment: CDR1 SEHNR and CDR2 FQNEAQ (reference sequence). V was cut by 1 base and J by 6 bases, with 19 bases left in between. The CDR3 loop spans 16 amino acids.

This clonotype was seen at least ten times. The CDR3 sequence is CSAWDSRRTEAFF. CDR3 nucleotide sequence: TGCAGTGCCTGGGATAGCCGGAGGACTGAAGCTTTCTTT. The genes are TRBV20-1 and TRBJ1-1; D gene uncertain. The germline CDR1 and CDR2 sequences are DFQATT and SNEGSKA (reference sequence). The CDR3 contains 13 residues. V was clipped by 6 bases and J by 5 bases, with 16 bases between them.

This clonotype has at least ten counts. This chain joins TRBV27 and TRBJ2-3, with D uncertain. CDR3 size: 13 residues. Trimming removed 5 bases at V and 0 bases at J, with 6 bases between. The germline gives CDR1 MNHEY, CDR2 SMNVEV (reference sequence). DNA of the CDR3: TGTGCCAGCAGTCATACTAGCACAGATACGCAGTATTTT. It codes for CASSHTSTDTQYF.

This clonotype appeared many times. The chain uses TRBV11-2 and TRBJ2-3; D unclear. V lost 5 bases and J lost 4, with 19 bases in between. The CDR3 has 16 residues. The germline gives CDR1 SGHAT, CDR2 FQNNGV. As DNA, the CDR3 is TGTGCCAGCAGCCCCCGGGCTAGAGTTAGTCCAGATACGCAGTATTTT. Its translation is CASSPRARVSPDTQYF.

This clonotype was recorded many times. The CDR3 sequence is CASSQVPGQVYGYTF. CDR3 sequence (DNA): TGTGCCAGCAGCCAAGTACCGGGACAAGTCTATGGCTACACCTTC. V and J are TRBV14 and TRBJ1-2; tentative D call: TRBD1 (6 bases). CDR1 SGHDN and CDR2 FVKESK come from the germline V gene. This CDR3 contains 15 residues. Trimming took off 1 base at V and 4 bases at J, with 13 bases between the two ends.

This clonotype was seen repeatedly, ten times or more. The rearrangement uses TRBV20-1 and TRBJ1-5; no reliable D call. The CDR3 has 12 amino acids. Trimming stripped 6 bases from V and 3 bases from J, with 9 bases between. Per germline, CDR1 DFQATT and CDR2 SNEGSKA (reference sequence). This CDR3 reads CSAGPNNQPQHF. Written as DNA, the CDR3 is TGCAGTGCGGGCCCTAACAATCAGCCCCAGCATTTT.

Ten or more counts support this clonotype. The rearrangement links TRBV20-1 to TRBJ2-1, with D perhaps TRBD1 (6 bases). The V end was cut by 6 bases, the J end by 0 bases, with 18 bases between. The CDR3 totals 16 residues. Germline CDR1 DFQATT, CDR2 SNEGSKA (reference sequence). The CDR3 is CSANSQGAPSYNEQFF. The CDR3 DNA is TGCAGTGCCAATTCACAGGGTGCCCCCTCCTACAATGAGCAGTTCTTC.

This clonotype was detected a few times. This may stem from a read error, because a much larger clone lies one nucleotide away. The gene calls are TRBV27 and TRBJ2-1, with 12 bases fitting TRBD2. V lost 3 bases and J lost 7; bases outside the gene matches: 10. The CDR3 totals 17 residues. The germline V gene encodes CDR1 MNHEY and CDR2 SMNVEV (reference sequence). The CDR3 reads CASSFLETSGSDNEQFF. CDR3 DNA: TGTGCCAGCAGTTTCCTTGAGACTAGCGGGAGCGATAATGAGCAGTTCTTC.

This clonotype was observed many times. The chain joins TRBV18 to TRBJ2-3; D possibly corresponds to TRBD2 (5 bases). Trimming took off 3 bases at V and 1 base at J, with 8 bases between the two ends. CDR3 length: 14 residues. CDR1 KGHSH and CDR2 LQKENI come from the germline V gene. The CDR3 bases are TGTGCCAGCTCACCCAGCGGTGGCACAGATACGCAGTATTTT. Amino acid sequence: CASSPSGGTDTQYF.

This clonotype has ten or more counts. The chain couples TRBV27 to TRBJ2-7; 10 positions match TRBD1. Germline CDR1 and CDR2: MNHEY and SMNVEV (reference sequence). The CDR3 spans 16 residues. V lost 2 bases and J lost 2; bases outside the gene matches: 6. This CDR3 is CASSLTGQGGAYEQYF. The CDR3 region has the DNA TGTGCCAGCAGTTTAACCGGACAGGGGGGAGCCTACGAGCAGTACTTC.

This clonotype was counted at least ten times. The chain is built from TRBV7-9 and TRBJ1-3; D is unclear. The ends were cut back, 4 bases at V and 0 bases at J, with 7 bases in the middle. This CDR3 has 14 residues. CDR1 and CDR2 (germline): SEHNR, FQNEAQ (reference sequence). In nucleotides, the CDR3 is TGTGCCAGCAGCTCCCTAGCCTCTGGAAACACCATATATTTT. Encoded protein: CASSSLASGNTIYF.